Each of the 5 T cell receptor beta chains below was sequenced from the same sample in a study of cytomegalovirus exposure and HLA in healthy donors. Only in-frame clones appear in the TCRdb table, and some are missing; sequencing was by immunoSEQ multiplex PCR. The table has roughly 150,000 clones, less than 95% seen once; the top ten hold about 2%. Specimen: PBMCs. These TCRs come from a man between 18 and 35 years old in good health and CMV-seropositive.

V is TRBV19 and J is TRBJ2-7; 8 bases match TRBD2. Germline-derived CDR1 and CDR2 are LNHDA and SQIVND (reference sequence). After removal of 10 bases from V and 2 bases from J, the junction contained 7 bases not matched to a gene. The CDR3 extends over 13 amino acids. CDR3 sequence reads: CATHSGNTYEQYF. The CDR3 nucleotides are TGTGCCACCCATAGCGGGAATACCTACGAGCAGTACTTC.

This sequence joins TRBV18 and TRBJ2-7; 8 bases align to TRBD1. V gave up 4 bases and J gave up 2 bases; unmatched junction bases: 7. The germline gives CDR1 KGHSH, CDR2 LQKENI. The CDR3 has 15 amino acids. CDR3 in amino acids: CASSLIGQGPYEQYF. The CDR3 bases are TGTGCCAGCTCACTTATCGGACAGGGCCCCTACGAGCAGTACTTC.

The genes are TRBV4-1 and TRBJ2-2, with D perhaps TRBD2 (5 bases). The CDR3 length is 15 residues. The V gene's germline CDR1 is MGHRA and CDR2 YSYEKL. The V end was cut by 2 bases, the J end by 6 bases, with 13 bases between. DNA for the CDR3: TGCGCCAGCAGCCAATCTCCCCGGGGTTCCGGGGAGCTGTTTTTT. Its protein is CASSQSPRGSGELFF.

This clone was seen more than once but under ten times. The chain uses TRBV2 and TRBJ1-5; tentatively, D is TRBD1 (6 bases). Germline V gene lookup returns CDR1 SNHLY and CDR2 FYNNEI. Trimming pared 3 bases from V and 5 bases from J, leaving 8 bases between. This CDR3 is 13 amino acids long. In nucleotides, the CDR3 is TGTGCCAGCAGTGAGAACAGGGATCAGCCCCAGCATTTT. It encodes CASSENRDQPQHF.

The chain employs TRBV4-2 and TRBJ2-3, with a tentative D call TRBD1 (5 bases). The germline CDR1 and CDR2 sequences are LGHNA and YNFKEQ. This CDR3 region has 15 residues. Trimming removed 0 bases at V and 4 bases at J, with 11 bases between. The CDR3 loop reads CASSQESQGADTQYF. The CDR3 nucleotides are TGTGCCAGCAGCCAAGAGAGCCAAGGGGCAGATACGCAGTATTTT.